The rows below give T cell receptor beta chains drawn from one sample of a study of shared clonotypes between healthy human individuals. TCRdb keeps only in-frame clones here, not all; method: immunoSEQ multiplex PCR. Among more than 2 million clones listed, approximately 94% were seen once. Material for sequencing was naive CD4+ T cells sorted from blood. Receptors were obtained from a man younger than 30 in good health. CDR3s include the opening cysteine and the closing phenylalanine or tryptophan. The D gene is left open where the match is weak. Not every row has a clone size; where given, it reads once, few, many or a size class.

V gene: TRBV5-1; clone size: NA; J gene: TRBJ2-7; D gene: TRBD1; CDR3 DNA: TGCGCCAGCAGCCGGGTGACAGGGCCCTACTCCTACGAGCAGTACTTC; CDR3 protein: CASSRVTGPYSYEQYF
V gene: TRBV2; clone size: NA; J gene: TRBJ2-2; D gene: NA; CDR3 DNA: TGTGCCAGCCGGGTCTGGAACACCGGGGAGCTGTTTTTT; CDR3 protein: CASRVWNTGELFF
V gene: TRBV27; clone size: NA; J gene: TRBJ1-6; D gene: TRBD1; CDR3 DNA: TGTGCCAGCAGTCGGGGACAGGGTTATTCACCCCTCCACTTT; CDR3 protein: CASSRGQGYSPLHF
V gene: TRBV5-1; clone size: NA; J gene: TRBJ1-6; D gene: TRBD1; CDR3 DNA: TGCGCCAGCAGCCCCGGGACAGGGAGGTCACCCCTCCACTTT; CDR3 protein: CASSPGTGRSPLHF
V gene: TRBV18; clone size: NA; J gene: TRBJ2-3; D gene: NA; CDR3 DNA: TGTGCCAGCTCACCGAGTAATCGCGGCACAGATACGCAGTATTTT; CDR3 protein: CASSPSNRGTDTQYF
V gene: TRBV27; clone size: NA; J gene: TRBJ2-7; D gene: NA; CDR3 DNA: TGTGCCAGCAGGCCCCTCGGGCTCTCCTACGAGCAGTACTTC; CDR3 protein: CASRPLGLSYEQYF
V gene: TRBV9; clone size: NA; J gene: TRBJ1-4; D gene: NA; CDR3 DNA: TGTGCCAGCAGCGTAGGCAGGGCGGCTGAAAAACTGTTTTTT; CDR3 protein: CASSVGRAAEKLFF
V gene: TRBV11-3; clone size: NA; J gene: TRBJ2-3; D gene: NA; CDR3 DNA: TGTGCCAGCAGCTTCGCAGGGGATACGCAGTATTTT; CDR3 protein: CASSFAGDTQYF
V gene: TRBV9; clone size: NA; J gene: TRBJ1-1; D gene: NA; CDR3 DNA: TGTGCCAGCAGCAAAGAACAGGGTACGCGCGCTGAAGCTTTCTTT; CDR3 protein: CASSKEQGTRAEAFF
V gene: TRBV7-2; clone size: NA; J gene: TRBJ2-7; D gene: TRBD2; CDR3 DNA: TGTGCCAGCACCTTAGCGGGAGCCTACGAGCAGTACTTC; CDR3 protein: CASTLAGAYEQYF
V gene: TRBV25-1; clone size: NA; J gene: TRBJ1-2; D gene: NA; CDR3 DNA: TGTGCCAGCGCGCCCCGGGCAGGGCCCCCTTATGGCTACACCTTC; CDR3 protein: CASAPRAGPPYGYTF
V gene: TRBV18; clone size: NA; J gene: TRBJ2-2; D gene: NA; CDR3 DNA: TGTGCCAGCTCAAAGGCGGCGGTTACACCCGGGGAGCTGTTTTTT; CDR3 protein: CASSKAAVTPGELFF
V gene: TRBV2; clone size: NA; J gene: TRBJ1-4; D gene: NA; CDR3 DNA: TGTGCCAGCAGTGACGCCAGGGGCTCTAATGAAAAACTGTTTTTT; CDR3 protein: CASSDARGSNEKLFF
V gene: TRBV2; clone size: NA; J gene: TRBJ2-1; D gene: NA; CDR3 DNA: TGTGCCAGCAGCCCGGACACTGAGGAGCAGTTCTTC; CDR3 protein: CASSPDTEEQFF
V gene: TRBV29-1; clone size: NA; J gene: TRBJ1-2; D gene: NA; CDR3 DNA: TGCAGCGTGACCGAAAGGGGGGCTGGCGGCTACACCTTC; CDR3 protein: CSVTERGAGGYTF
V gene: TRBV28; clone size: NA; J gene: TRBJ1-3; D gene: NA; CDR3 DNA: TGTGCCAGCAGTCAAACCCGGACAGGAAACACCATATATTTT; CDR3 protein: CASSQTRTGNTIYF
V gene: TRBV7-2; clone size: NA; J gene: TRBJ1-1; D gene: NA; CDR3 DNA: TGTGCCAGCAGCTTAGTGTCGGGGATGCTAATGAACACTGAAGCTTTCTTT; CDR3 protein: CASSLVSGMLMNTEAFF
V gene: TRBV18; clone size: NA; J gene: TRBJ2-1; D gene: NA; CDR3 DNA: TGTGCCAGCTCACAAGAAATACTCAATGAGAGGCAGTTCTTC; CDR3 protein: CASSQEILNERQFF
V gene: TRBV10-3; clone size: NA; J gene: TRBJ2-4; D gene: TRBD1; CDR3 DNA: TGTGCCATCAGTGAGTCCGGACAGGGGAACATTCAGTACTTC; CDR3 protein: CAISESGQGNIQYF
V gene: TRBV7-9; clone size: NA; J gene: TRBJ2-1; D gene: NA; CDR3 DNA: TGTGCCAGCAGCGGGACGGGGCAGTTCTTC; CDR3 protein: CASSGTGQFF
V gene: TRBV28; clone size: NA; J gene: TRBJ1-2; D gene: TRBD1; CDR3 DNA: TGTGCCAGCAGTTCTTACAGGGGAGGCTATGGCTACACCTTC; CDR3 protein: CASSSYRGGYGYTF
V gene: TRBV11-2; clone size: NA; J gene: TRBJ2-7; D gene: TRBD1; CDR3 DNA: TGTGCCAGCAGCCATTACAGGGGTCCGAATTCCTACGAGCAGTACTTC; CDR3 protein: CASSHYRGPNSYEQYF
V gene: TRBV11-2; clone size: NA; J gene: TRBJ2-1; D gene: TRBD2; CDR3 DNA: TGTGCCAGCAGCACCAGCGGGACGTTCGCCTACAATGAGCAGTTCTTC; CDR3 protein: CASSTSGTFAYNEQFF
V gene: TRBV28; clone size: NA; J gene: TRBJ1-2; D gene: NA; CDR3 DNA: TGTGCTAGCAGTTTACAGAGTGGGGGGCGGTTCTATGGCTACACCTTC; CDR3 protein: CASSLQSGGRFYGYTF
V gene: TRBV19; clone size: NA; J gene: TRBJ2-2; D gene: NA; CDR3 DNA: TGTGCCAGTAGTATCCCCCAATACACAGCCCTCCTTGGGGAGCTGTTTTTT; CDR3 protein: CASSIPQYTALLGELFF
V gene: TRBV6-5; clone size: NA; J gene: TRBJ1-1; D gene: NA; CDR3 DNA: TGTGCCAGCACGCGGGGAGACACTGAAGCTTTCTTT; CDR3 protein: CASTRGDTEAFF
V gene: TRBV27; clone size: NA; J gene: TRBJ2-7; D gene: NA; CDR3 DNA: TGTGCCAGCAGTATCAGGTCTACGATATCCTACGAGCAGTACTTC; CDR3 protein: CASSIRSTISYEQYF
V gene: TRBV11-2; clone size: NA; J gene: TRBJ1-5; D gene: NA; CDR3 DNA: TGTGCCAGCAGCTTAGCGGGTAAGGGAGGTCAGCCCCAGCATTTT; CDR3 protein: CASSLAGKGGQPQHF
V gene: TRBV9; clone size: NA; J gene: TRBJ1-2; D gene: NA; CDR3 DNA: TGTGCCAGCAGCGTAGGGCGGATCCCTGGCTACACCTTC; CDR3 protein: CASSVGRIPGYTF
V gene: TRBV29-1; clone size: NA; J gene: TRBJ1-2; D gene: NA; CDR3 DNA: TGCAGCGTTGAAGATCAAAACCTTAGCTATGGCTACACCTTC; CDR3 protein: CSVEDQNLSYGYTF
V gene: TRBV2; clone size: NA; J gene: TRBJ2-7; D gene: TRBD1; CDR3 DNA: TGTGCCAGCAGTGAGGACAGACAGGGCTACGAGCAGTACTTC; CDR3 protein: CASSEDRQGYEQYF
V gene: TRBV18; clone size: NA; J gene: TRBJ2-3; D gene: NA; CDR3 DNA: TGTGCCAGCGACGGGGGAACAGATACGCAGTATTTT; CDR3 protein: CASDGGTDTQYF
V gene: TRBV30; clone size: NA; J gene: TRBJ2-3; D gene: NA; CDR3 DNA: TGTGCCTGGAGTGTACTTAAAGATACGCAGTATTTT; CDR3 protein: CAWSVLKDTQYF
V gene: TRBV7-6; clone size: NA; J gene: TRBJ2-2; D gene: NA; CDR3 DNA: TGTGCCAGCAGCTTAGCGGGGGGATACACCGGGGAGCTGTTTTTT; CDR3 protein: CASSLAGGYTGELFF
V gene: TRBV7-2; clone size: NA; J gene: TRBJ2-7; D gene: TRBD1; CDR3 DNA: TGTGCCAGCAGCTTAGTAGCCGGACAGGGGTACGAGCAGTACTTC; CDR3 protein: CASSLVAGQGYEQYF
V gene: TRBV18; clone size: NA; J gene: TRBJ1-6; D gene: NA; CDR3 DNA: TGTGCCAGCTCACAAGGGGATTCACCCCTCCACTTT; CDR3 protein: CASSQGDSPLHF
V gene: TRBV7-2; clone size: NA; J gene: TRBJ1-6; D gene: TRBD1; CDR3 DNA: TGTGCCAGCAGCTTACCTACAGGGGTTAATTCACCCCTCCACTTT; CDR3 protein: CASSLPTGVNSPLHF
V gene: TRBV4-2; clone size: NA; J gene: TRBJ2-3; D gene: TRBD2; CDR3 DNA: TGTGCCAGCAGCCAAGCGGGGGGGACAGATACGCAGTATTTT; CDR3 protein: CASSQAGGTDTQYF
V gene: TRBV6-6; clone size: NA; J gene: TRBJ2-2; D gene: NA; CDR3 DNA: TGTGCCAGCAGTTACTATCGTGAGGGCGGGGAGCTGTTTTTT; CDR3 protein: CASSYYREGGELFF
V gene: TRBV5-6; clone size: NA; J gene: TRBJ2-7; D gene: NA; CDR3 DNA: TGTGCCAGCAGCTTAGGGGCAGGAGTATCCTACGAGCAGTACTTC; CDR3 protein: CASSLGAGVSYEQYF
V gene: TRBV28; clone size: once; J gene: TRBJ1-5; D gene: NA; CDR3 DNA: TGTGCCAGCAGTTTTTGGTCGGTCTATAGCAATCAGCCCCAGCATTTT; CDR3 protein: CASSFWSVYSNQPQHF
V gene: TRBV19; clone size: NA; J gene: TRBJ2-1; D gene: NA; CDR3 DNA: TGTGCCAGTAGTATAGATTACCCAAAGGGGAATGAGCAGTTCTTC; CDR3 protein: CASSIDYPKGNEQFF
V gene: TRBV5-1; clone size: NA; J gene: TRBJ2-5; D gene: TRBD2; CDR3 DNA: TGCGCCAGCAGCTTGGTGTCTAGCGGGGCGGAGACCCAGTACTTC; CDR3 protein: CASSLVSSGAETQYF